What follows describes a single T cell receptor beta chain. Its antigen is not identified. This specimen comes from a study of T cell responses to AZD1222 COVID-19 vaccine. Points from the study as a whole: Clonal diversity may have been underestimated in mostly white British donors. The repertoires were collected only after the peak T cell response.

This CDR3 spans 15 amino acids. CDR1 and CDR2 (germline): MNHNS, SASEGT. V lost 1 base, J lost 2 bases, and 9 bases lay in between. Investigators merged groups given second doses at roughly 4 or roughly 12 weeks. The repertoire was sequenced with immunoSEQ multiplex PCR; TCRdb's copy has only in-frame clones and lacks some. The data show 150,000 to 200,000 clones, with 92% seen just once and 1% to 1.5% held by the top ten. The source was peripheral blood, collected 28 days after the second AZD1222 dose. The chain links TRBV6-1 to TRBJ1-5; no clear D gene. The TCR was taken from an adult who received the AZD1222 COVID-19 vaccine. This chain's CDR3 is CASSEEVAGNQPQHF. The CDR3 nucleotides read TGTGCCAGCAGTGAAGAGGTCGCGGGCAATCAGCCCCAGCATTTT.